The 24 T cell receptor beta chains below all came from one sample that was sequenced in a study of vaccination effects on CD4 cells after COVID-19 (dated by TCRdb to the early 2020s). These receptors have no identified antigens. To identify antigen-specific CD4+ T cell clonotypes by their expansion, the ViraFEST assay first stimulated PBMC with viral peptide pools and then applied TCR sequencing. After around eleven days of culture, CD4+ T cells were isolated with the EasySep CD4+ T cell isolation kit. Two doses of either the BNT162b2 or the mRNA-1273 mRNA SARS-CoV-2 vaccine were administered to participants. Library preparation used the immunoSEQ multiplex PCR assay. The table was pulled from immuneACCESS by TCRdb, which kept in-frame rearrangements only. Such tables lose some clones; where checked, under half of the loss comes from unresolved V genes, and the rest has no known cause. A total of some 70,000 clones appear in this sample, approximately 80% of them only once. Together, the top ten hold 1.2% of the sample.

The material sequenced was CD4+ T cells from PBMCs cultured with HCoV-229E spike peptides, taken after COVID-19 vaccination. Reading the label with the study, this specimen's cell subset or site is: HCoV-229E spike overlapping peptide pool stimulation. The receptors here all came from a human donor who received a COVID-19 vaccine.

To note about this clone: The same CDR3 is also encoded by other DNA sequences in this sample. The J gene is TRBJ1-1, the V gene TRBV5-1; TRBD1 agrees at 7 bases. V dropped 0 bases and J dropped 4; count of bases not matched to a gene: 0. Germline assignment: CDR1 SGHRS and CDR2 YFSETQ. CDR3 length: 13 amino acids. The CDR3 nucleotides are TGCGCCAGCAGCTTGGACAGGGGCACTGAAGCTTTCTTT. Translation gives CASSLDRGTEAFF.

This chain joins TRBV18 and TRBJ1-4; TRBD1 agrees at 8 bases. V was clipped by 0 bases and J by 4 bases; unmatched bases: 1. The germline V gene has CDR1 KGHSH and CDR2 LQKENI. There are 15 residues in the CDR3. The CDR3 DNA reads TGTGCCAGCTCACCACCCGGACAGGGTAATGAAAAACTGTTTTTT. Translated: CASSPPGQGNEKLFF. The full variable domain, in which reference TRBV18 and TRBJ1-4 provide the parts outside the CDR3, is NAGVMQNPRHLVRRRGQEARLRCSPMKGHSHVYWYRQLPEEGLKFMVYLQKENIIDESGMPKERFSAEFPKEGPSILRIQQVVRGDSAAYFCASSPPGQGNEKLFFGSGTQLSVL.

The chain links TRBV12-1 to TRBJ2-3; the listed D gene, TRBD2, was not tested against the DNA. TRBV12-1 is marked as a pseudogene. This CDR3 contains 19 residues. CDR3 loop: CASSLRGFSGGVSTDTQYF. DNA for the CDR3: TGTGCCAGCAGCTTACGGGGGTTTAGCGGGGGGGTAAGCACAGATACGCAGTATTTT.

The gene calls are TRBV2 and TRBJ2-2, with D perhaps being TRBD1 or TRBD2 (6 bases each). The V gene lost 9 bases and the J gene lost 7 bases, with 18 bases spanning the gap. Germline CDR1 reads SNHLY; CDR2 reads FYNNEI. This CDR3 has 14 residues. The CDR3 nucleotides read TGTGCCAGTGGGGCTGGAGGGGGGATCGGGGAGCTGTTTTTT. It is translated as CASGAGGGIGELFF. Filled out from reference TRBV2 and TRBJ2-2, the complete variable domain reads EPEVTQTPSHQVTQMGQEVILRCVPISNHLYFYWYRQILGQKVEFLVSFYNNEISEKSEIFDDQFSVERPDGSNFTLKIRSTKLEDSAMYFCASGAGGGIGELFFGEGSRLTVL.

The CDR3 is CASSLPSLAGGPDEQFF. CDR3 nucleotide sequence: TGTGCCAGCAGCTTACCCTCTCTAGCGGGGGGGCCCGATGAGCAGTTCTTC. The chain combines TRBV7-2 with TRBJ2-1, with 12 bases lining up with TRBD2. Germline-derived CDR1 and CDR2 are SGHTA and FQGNSA. The CDR3 has 17 amino acids. After removal of 2 bases from V and 8 bases from J, the junction contained 10 bases not matched to a gene.

In its sample, this clone was seen a few times. The chain carries TRBV3-1 (or the pseudogene TRBV3-2) and TRBJ1-6; 10 bases agree with TRBD1. The CDR3 contains 14 residues. The germline V gene has CDR1 LGHDT and CDR2 YNNKEL (reference sequence). V gave up 3 bases and J gave up 7 bases; unmatched junction bases: 0. The CDR3 sequence is CASSQGQGNSPLHF. The CDR3 DNA is TGTGCCAGCAGCCAGGGACAGGGGAATTCACCCCTCCACTTT.

This sequence joins TRBV18 and TRBJ2-1, with unresolved D. The CDR3 is 13 amino acids. The germline V gene has CDR1 KGHSH and CDR2 LQKENI. V lost 0 bases, J lost 7 bases, and 7 bases lay in between. The CDR3 DNA sequence: TGTGCCAGCTCACCACCCAGGCGGAATGAGCAGTTCTTC. Its protein product is CASSPPRRNEQFF.

The V gene is TRBV29-1, the J gene TRBJ1-1; D gene ambiguous. Trimming left V 6 bases short and J 0 bases short, with 8 bases between. The CDR3 has 12 amino acids. CDR1 and CDR2 from the germline V gene are SQVTM and ANQGSEA. The DNA of the CDR3 is TGCAGCGTAATTAACATGAACACTGAAGCTTTCTTT. Its translation is CSVINMNTEAFF.

V is TRBV7-3 and J is TRBJ1-2, with TRBD1 identical over 8 bases. V trimming: 7 bases; J trimming: 2 bases; junction bases outside the gene matches: 12. Germline V gene sequence: CDR1 SGHTA, CDR2 FQGTGA. The CDR3 is 16 amino acids. CDR3 DNA sequence: TGTGCCAGCAACACTTACTACGGACAGGGCAACTATGGCTACACCTTC. This translates into CASNTYYGQGNYGYTF.

The gene calls are TRBV2 and TRBJ1-2, with D hard to call. This CDR3 region has 14 residues. V was trimmed by 4 bases and J by 3 bases, leaving 12 bases between them. The V gene's germline CDR1 is SNHLY and CDR2 FYNNEI. The CDR3 DNA follows: TGTGCCAGCAGTGGTAGGGTAAGCGACTATGGCTACACCTTC. Protein product: CASSGRVSDYGYTF.

Regarding this clone: At the DNA level, this CDR3 is encoded by other sequences in the same sample as well. This CDR3 reads CASSPDSNQPQHF. DNA of the CDR3: TGTGCCAGCTCACCGGATAGTAATCAGCCCCAGCATTTT. V and J are TRBV18 and TRBJ1-5; D is unresolved. The CDR3 is 13 residues long. Germline CDR1 KGHSH, CDR2 LQKENI. V lost 3 bases to trimming and J lost 4 bases, with 7 bases between them. Variable domain in full (rest from reference TRBV18 and TRBJ1-5): NAGVMQNPRHLVRRRGQEARLRCSPMKGHSHVYWYRQLPEEGLKFMVYLQKENIIDESGMPKERFSAEFPKEGPSILRIQQVVRGDSAAYFCASSPDSNQPQHFGDGTRLSIL.

V and J are TRBV6-5 and TRBJ1-2; maybe TRBD1 (5 bases). Germline lookup yields CDR1 MNHEY and CDR2 SVGAGI. V was trimmed by 6 bases and J by 7 bases, leaving 15 bases between them. There are 13 residues in the CDR3. The CDR3 here is CASRDTGPVGYTF. The CDR3 DNA reads TGTGCCAGCAGGGACACCGGCCCGGTTGGCTACACCTTC.

In regard to this clone: The sample holds other DNA sequences that translate to the same CDR3. The J gene is TRBJ1-1, the V gene TRBV7-3; no clear D gene. The ends were cut back, 0 bases at V and 1 base at J, with 3 bases in the middle. CDR1 is SGHTA, CDR2 FQGTGA, per germline. The CDR3 spans 13 residues. CDR3 in DNA: TGTGCCAGCAGCTTAACTGGGAACACTGAAGCTTTCTTT. It translates to CASSLTGNTEAFF. Drawing the rest from reference TRBV7-3 and TRBJ1-1, the complete variable domain is GAGVSQTPSNKVTEKGKYVELRCDPISGHTALYWYRQSLGQGPEFLIYFQGTGAADDSGLPNDRFFAVRPEGSVSTLKIQRTERGDSAVYLCASSLTGNTEAFFGQGTRLTVV.

This clone showed up just a few times. The chain recombines TRBV15 with TRBJ1-2, with D tentatively TRBD1 (6 bases). The CDR3 runs to 14 residues. CDR1 is LNHNV and CDR2 is YYDKDF in the germline V gene (reference sequence). The ends were cut back, 5 bases at V and 0 bases at J, with 10 bases in the middle. The CDR3 protein is CATSLGTTNYGYTF. Here the CDR3 DNA reads TGTGCCACCAGCCTCGGGACAACTAACTATGGCTACACCTTC.

The rearrangement links TRBV3-1 (or the pseudogene TRBV3-2) to TRBJ2-2; D gene unclear. The CDR3 length is 12 residues. V lost 0 bases and J 9 bases, leaving 5 bases between the germline ends. Looked up from germline, CDR1 is LGHDT and CDR2 is YNNKEL (reference sequence). This CDR3 reads CASSQDNRELFF. The CDR3 DNA reads as TGTGCCAGCAGCCAAGATAATAGGGAGCTGTTTTTT.

This rearrangement joins TRBV12-3 or TRBV12-4 to TRBJ1-2, with D perhaps TRBD1 (5 bases). The V end was cut by 5 bases, the J end by 6 bases, with 13 bases between. The CDR3 extends over 13 amino acids. The DNA of the CDR3 is TGTGCCAGCAGTCTCCAGGGAGGGGATGGCTACACCTTC. Amino acid sequence: CASSLQGGDGYTF.

The chain uses TRBV19 and TRBJ1-1; no firm D call. The CDR3 is 18 residues long. Germline V gene data show CDR1 as LNHDA and CDR2 as SQIVND (reference sequence). V was trimmed by 5 bases and J by 3 bases, leaving 25 bases between them. CDR3 region: CASSVTTVIPTTDTEAFF. DNA of the CDR3: TGTGCCAGTAGTGTCACCACAGTGATCCCTACTACGGACACTGAAGCTTTCTTT.

V is TRBV5-1 and J is TRBJ1-2; D is unresolved. V was trimmed by 3 bases and J by 4 bases, leaving 16 bases between them. Germline CDR1 reads SGHRS; CDR2 reads YFSETQ. The CDR3 contains 15 residues. The CDR3 reads CASSSDGTVFYGYTF. In DNA, the CDR3 is TGCGCCAGCAGCTCCGACGGTACAGTTTTCTATGGCTACACCTTC.

The chain couples TRBV5-6 to TRBJ1-2, with a weak D call TRBD1 (6 bases). This CDR3 is built from 15 residues. V lost 2 bases and J lost 4, with 15 bases in between. Per the germline V gene, CDR1 is SGHDT and CDR2 is YYEEEE. The DNA for the CDR3 is TGTGCCAGCAGCTTATGGACAGTTTCCGTCTATGGCTACACCTTC. It codes for CASSLWTVSVYGYTF.

The gene calls are TRBV6-6 and TRBJ2-7; D might be TRBD2 (5 bases). Germline values: CDR1 MNHNY, CDR2 SVGAGI (reference sequence). V was pared by 7 bases and J by 0 bases, with 16 bases between. The CDR3 is 15 amino acids. CDR3 DNA: TGTGCCAGCACTCCGGACTCCCATAGCTCCTACGAGCAGTACGTC. Encoded protein: CASTPDSHSSYEQYV.

The rearrangement links TRBV24-1 to TRBJ2-3; D is undetermined. With 5 bases removed from V and 6 bases from J, the gap between germline ends came to 5 bases. The CDR3 is 11 residues long. Germline V gene sequence: CDR1 KGHDR, CDR2 SFDVKD. The CDR3 loop reads CATSVYDTQYF. CDR3 DNA sequence: TGTGCCACCAGTGTTTACGATACGCAGTATTTT.

The gene calls are TRBV10-3 and TRBJ2-5, with D perhaps being TRBD1 or TRBD2 (5 bases each). The ends were cut back, 3 bases at V and 1 base at J, with 9 bases in the middle. This CDR3 is 14 amino acids long. CDR1 and CDR2 (germline): ENHRY, SYGVKD. The CDR3 protein is CAISERGAQETQYF. The CDR3 coding sequence is TGTGCCATCAGTGAAAGAGGGGCCCAAGAGACCCAGTACTTC.

As to this clone: Distinct nucleotide sequences in the sample also encode this CDR3. The rearrangement uses TRBV12-3 or TRBV12-4 and TRBJ1-1; no definite D call. CDR3 length: 13 amino acids. V lost 3 bases and J lost 0, with 5 bases in between. This CDR3 reads CASSFRLNTEAFF. In nucleotides, the CDR3 is TGTGCCAGCAGTTTTCGTCTGAACACTGAAGCTTTCTTT.

The V gene is TRBV27, the J gene TRBJ1-4, with 10 bases identical to TRBD1. The CDR3 spans 15 residues. CDR1 MNHEY and CDR2 SMNVEV come from the germline V gene (reference sequence). V lost 8 bases, J lost 10 bases, and 13 bases stayed unmatched. CDR3 sequence: CASRGRDRGPRKLFF. CDR3 in DNA: TGTGCCAGCCGTGGTCGGGACAGGGGTCCCCGAAAACTGTTTTTT.